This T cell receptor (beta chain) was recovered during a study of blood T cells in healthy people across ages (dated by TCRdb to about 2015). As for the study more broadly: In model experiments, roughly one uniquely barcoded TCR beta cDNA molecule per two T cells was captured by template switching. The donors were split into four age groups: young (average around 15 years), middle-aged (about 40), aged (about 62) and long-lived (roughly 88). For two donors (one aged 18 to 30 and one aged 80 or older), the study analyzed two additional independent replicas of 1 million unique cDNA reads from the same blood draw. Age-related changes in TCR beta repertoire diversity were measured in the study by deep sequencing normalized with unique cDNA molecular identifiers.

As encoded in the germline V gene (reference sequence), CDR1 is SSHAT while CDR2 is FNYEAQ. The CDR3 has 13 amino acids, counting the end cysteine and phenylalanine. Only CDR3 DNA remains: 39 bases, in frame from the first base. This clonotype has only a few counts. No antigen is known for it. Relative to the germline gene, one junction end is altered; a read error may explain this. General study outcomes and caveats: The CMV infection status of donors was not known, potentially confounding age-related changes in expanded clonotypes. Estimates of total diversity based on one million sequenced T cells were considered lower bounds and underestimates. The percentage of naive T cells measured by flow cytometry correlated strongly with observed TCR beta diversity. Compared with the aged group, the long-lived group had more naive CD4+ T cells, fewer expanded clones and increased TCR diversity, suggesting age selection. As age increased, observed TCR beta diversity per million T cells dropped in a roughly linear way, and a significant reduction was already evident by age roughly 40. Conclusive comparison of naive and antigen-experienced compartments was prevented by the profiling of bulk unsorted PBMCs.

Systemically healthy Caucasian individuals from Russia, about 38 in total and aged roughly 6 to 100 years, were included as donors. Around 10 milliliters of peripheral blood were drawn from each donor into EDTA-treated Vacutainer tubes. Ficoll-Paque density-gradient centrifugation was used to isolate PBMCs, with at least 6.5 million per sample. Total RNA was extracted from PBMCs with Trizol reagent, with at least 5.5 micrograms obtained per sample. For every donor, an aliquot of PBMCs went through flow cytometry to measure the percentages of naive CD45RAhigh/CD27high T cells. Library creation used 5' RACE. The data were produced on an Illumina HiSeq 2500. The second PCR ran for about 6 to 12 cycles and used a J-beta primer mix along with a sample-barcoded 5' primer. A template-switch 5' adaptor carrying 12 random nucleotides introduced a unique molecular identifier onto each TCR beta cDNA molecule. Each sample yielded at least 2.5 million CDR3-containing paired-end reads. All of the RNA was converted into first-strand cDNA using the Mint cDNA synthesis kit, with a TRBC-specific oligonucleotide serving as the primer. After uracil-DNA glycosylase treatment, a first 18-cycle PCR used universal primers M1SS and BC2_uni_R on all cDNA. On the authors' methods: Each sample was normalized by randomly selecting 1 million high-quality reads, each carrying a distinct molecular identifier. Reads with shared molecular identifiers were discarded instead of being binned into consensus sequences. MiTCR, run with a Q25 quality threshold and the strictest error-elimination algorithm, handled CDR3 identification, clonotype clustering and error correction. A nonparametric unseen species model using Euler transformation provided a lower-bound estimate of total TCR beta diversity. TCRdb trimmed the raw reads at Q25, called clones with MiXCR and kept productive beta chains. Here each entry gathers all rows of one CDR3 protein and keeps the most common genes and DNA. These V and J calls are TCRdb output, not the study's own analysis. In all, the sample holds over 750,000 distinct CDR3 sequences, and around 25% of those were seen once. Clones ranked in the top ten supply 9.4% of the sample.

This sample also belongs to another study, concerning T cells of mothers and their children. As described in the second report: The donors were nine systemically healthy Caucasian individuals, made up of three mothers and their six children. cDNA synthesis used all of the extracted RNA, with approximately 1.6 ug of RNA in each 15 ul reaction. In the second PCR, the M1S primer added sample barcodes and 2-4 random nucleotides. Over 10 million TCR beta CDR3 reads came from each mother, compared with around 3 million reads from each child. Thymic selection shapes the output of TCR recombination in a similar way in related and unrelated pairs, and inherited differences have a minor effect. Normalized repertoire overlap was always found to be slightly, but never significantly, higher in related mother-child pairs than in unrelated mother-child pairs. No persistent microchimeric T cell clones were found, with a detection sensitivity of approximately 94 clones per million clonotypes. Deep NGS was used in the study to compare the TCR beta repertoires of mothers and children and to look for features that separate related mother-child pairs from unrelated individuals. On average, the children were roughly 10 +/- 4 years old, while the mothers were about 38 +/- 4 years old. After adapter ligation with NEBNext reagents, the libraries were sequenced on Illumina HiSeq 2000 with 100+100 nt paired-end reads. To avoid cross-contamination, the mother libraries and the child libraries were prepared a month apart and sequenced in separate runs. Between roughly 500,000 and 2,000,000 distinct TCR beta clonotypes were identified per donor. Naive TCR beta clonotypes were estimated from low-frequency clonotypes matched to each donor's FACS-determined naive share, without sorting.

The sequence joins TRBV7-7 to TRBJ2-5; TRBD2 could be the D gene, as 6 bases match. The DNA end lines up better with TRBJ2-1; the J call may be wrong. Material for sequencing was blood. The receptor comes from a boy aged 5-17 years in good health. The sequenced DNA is TGTGCTAGCAGCCACGGACTAAGGGATGAGCAGTTCTTC. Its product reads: CASSHGLRDEQFF.